This T cell receptor (beta chain) was sequenced during a study of cytomegalovirus exposure and HLA in healthy donors. The assay was immunoSEQ multiplex PCR, and TCRdb's table has in-frame clones only and misses some. The repertoire has more than 85,000 clones, 85% to 90% of them found once; the top ten carry roughly 4%. While the first cohort had 500 to 700 subjects, the donors belonged to the separate validation cohort of 100 to 150 subjects. V lost 4 bases and J lost 2; bases outside the gene matches: 7. This CDR3 is built from 17 residues. The V gene's germline CDR1 is SEHNR and CDR2 FQNEAQ (reference sequence).

The sequenced sample consisted of PBMCs. V usage is TRBV7-9 and J usage is TRBJ2-3; 12 bases are a match to TRBD2. This clonotype was sampled from a woman aged 18 to 35 in good health and CMV-seropositive. CDR3 coding DNA: TGTGCCAGCAGCTCTCGAACTAGCGGGGGGACCACAGATACGCAGTATTTT. Translation: CASSSRTSGGTTDTQYF.